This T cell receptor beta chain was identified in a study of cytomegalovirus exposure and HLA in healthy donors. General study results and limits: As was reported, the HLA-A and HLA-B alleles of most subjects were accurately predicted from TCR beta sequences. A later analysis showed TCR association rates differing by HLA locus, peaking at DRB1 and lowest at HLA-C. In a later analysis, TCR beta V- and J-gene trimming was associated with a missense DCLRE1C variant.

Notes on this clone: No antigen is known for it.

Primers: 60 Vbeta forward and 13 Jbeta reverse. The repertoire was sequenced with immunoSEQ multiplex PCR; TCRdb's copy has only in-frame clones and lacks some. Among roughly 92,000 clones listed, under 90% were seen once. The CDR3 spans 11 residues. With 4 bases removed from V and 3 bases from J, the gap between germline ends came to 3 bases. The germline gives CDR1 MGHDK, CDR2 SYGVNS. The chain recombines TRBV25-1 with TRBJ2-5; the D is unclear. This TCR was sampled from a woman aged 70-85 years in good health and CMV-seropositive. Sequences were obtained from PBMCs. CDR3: CASSAEETQYF. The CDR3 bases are TGTGCCAGCAGTGCGGAAGAGACCCAGTACTTC. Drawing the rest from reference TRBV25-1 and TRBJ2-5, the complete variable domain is EADIYQTPRYLVIGTGKKITLECSQTMGHDKMYWYQQDPGMELHLIHYSYGVNSTEKGDLSSESTVSRIRTEHFPLTLESARPSHTSQYLCASSAEETQYFGPGTRLLVL.